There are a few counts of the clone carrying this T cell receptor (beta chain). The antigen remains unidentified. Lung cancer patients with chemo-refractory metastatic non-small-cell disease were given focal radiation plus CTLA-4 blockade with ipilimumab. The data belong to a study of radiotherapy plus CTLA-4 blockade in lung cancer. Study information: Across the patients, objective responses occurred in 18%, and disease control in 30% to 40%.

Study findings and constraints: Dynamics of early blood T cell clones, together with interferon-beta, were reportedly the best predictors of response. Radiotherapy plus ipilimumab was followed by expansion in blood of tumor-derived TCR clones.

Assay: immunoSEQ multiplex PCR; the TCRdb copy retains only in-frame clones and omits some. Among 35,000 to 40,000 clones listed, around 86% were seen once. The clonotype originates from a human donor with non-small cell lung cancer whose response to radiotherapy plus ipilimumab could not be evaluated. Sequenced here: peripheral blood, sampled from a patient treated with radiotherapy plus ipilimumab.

CDR3 sequence: CASSQESRERNTIYF. The CDR3 region has the DNA TGCGCCAGCAGCCAAGAATCCAGGGAAAGAAACACCATATATTTT. The rearrangement joins TRBV4-3 to TRBJ1-3, with D possibly matching TRBD1 (5 bases). V was cut by 0 bases and J by 5 bases, with 11 bases left in between. CDR1 and CDR2 (germline): LGHNA, YSLEER. The CDR3 loop spans 15 amino acids.